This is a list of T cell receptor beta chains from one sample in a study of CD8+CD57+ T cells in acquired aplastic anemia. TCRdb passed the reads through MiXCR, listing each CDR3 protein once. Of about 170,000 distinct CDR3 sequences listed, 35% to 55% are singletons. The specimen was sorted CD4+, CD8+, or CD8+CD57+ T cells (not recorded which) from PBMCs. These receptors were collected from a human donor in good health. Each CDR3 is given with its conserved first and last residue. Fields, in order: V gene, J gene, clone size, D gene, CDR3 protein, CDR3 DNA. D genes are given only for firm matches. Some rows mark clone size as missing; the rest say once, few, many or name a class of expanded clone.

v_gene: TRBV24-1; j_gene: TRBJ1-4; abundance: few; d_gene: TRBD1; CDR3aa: CATSEYATGTVPEKLFF; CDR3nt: TGTGCCACCAGTGAGTATGCGACCGGGACAGTGCCTGAAAAACTGTTTTTT
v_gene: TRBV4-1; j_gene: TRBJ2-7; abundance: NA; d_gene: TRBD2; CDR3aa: CASSQGAGDEQYF; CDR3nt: TGCGCCAGCAGCCAGGGCGCGGGGGATGAGCAGTACTTC
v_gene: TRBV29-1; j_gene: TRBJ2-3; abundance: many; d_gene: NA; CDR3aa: CSVGDLRGSTDTQYF; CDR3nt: TGCAGCGTAGGTGACTTGAGGGGGAGCACAGATACGCAGTATTTT
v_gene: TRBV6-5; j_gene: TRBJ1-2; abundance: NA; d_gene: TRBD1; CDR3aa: CASSSGQGPNYGYTF; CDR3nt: TGTGCCAGCAGTTCGGGACAGGGGCCCAACTATGGCTACACCTTC
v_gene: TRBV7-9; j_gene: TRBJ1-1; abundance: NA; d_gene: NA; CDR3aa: CASSRGANTEAFF; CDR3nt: TGTGCCAGCAGTAGAGGCGCGAACACTGAAGCTTTCTTT
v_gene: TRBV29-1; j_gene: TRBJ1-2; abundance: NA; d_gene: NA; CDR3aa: CSVEPGDYGYTF; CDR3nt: TGCAGCGTTGAGCCGGGGGACTATGGCTACACCTTC
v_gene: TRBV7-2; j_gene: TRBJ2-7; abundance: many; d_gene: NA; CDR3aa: CASSLNWVTREQYF; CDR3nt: TGTGCCAGCAGCTTAAATTGGGTCACGAGGGAGCAGTACTTC
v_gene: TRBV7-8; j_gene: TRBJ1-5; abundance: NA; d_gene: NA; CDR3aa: CAGSLGNRGEVGQPQHF; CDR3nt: TGTGCCGGCAGCTTAGGGAACCGGGGGGAGGTAGGGCAGCCCCAGCATTTT
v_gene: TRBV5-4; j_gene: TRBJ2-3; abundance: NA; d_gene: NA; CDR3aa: CASSLVFTDTQYF; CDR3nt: TGTGCCAGCAGCTTGGTCTTCACAGATACGCAGTATTTT
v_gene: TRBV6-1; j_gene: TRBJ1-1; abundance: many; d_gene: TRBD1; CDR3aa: CASSGTGLRAFF; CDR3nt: TGTGCCAGCAGTGGGACAGGATTACGGGCTTTCTTT
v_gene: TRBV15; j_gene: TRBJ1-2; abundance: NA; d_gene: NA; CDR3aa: CATSRDGTAYGYTF; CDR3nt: TGTGCCACCAGCAGGGATGGGACGGCCTATGGCTACACCTTC
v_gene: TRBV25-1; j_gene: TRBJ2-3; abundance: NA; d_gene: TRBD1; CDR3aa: CASSDPGQDTDTQYF; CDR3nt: TGTGCCAGCAGTGACCCGGGACAGGACACAGATACGCAGTATTTT